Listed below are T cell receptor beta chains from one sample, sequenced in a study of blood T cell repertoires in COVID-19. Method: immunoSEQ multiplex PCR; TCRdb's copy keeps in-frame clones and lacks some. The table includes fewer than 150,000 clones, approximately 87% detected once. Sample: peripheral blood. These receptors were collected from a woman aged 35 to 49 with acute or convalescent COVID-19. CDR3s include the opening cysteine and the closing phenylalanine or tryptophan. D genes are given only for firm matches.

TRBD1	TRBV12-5	CASGLIRGTDENTEAFF
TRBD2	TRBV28	CASRLAGLRTYNEQFF
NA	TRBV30	CAWSLQTGNQPQHF
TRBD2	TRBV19	CASRRGTSNNEQYF
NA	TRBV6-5	CASSYRRIASNEKLFF
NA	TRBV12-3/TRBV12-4	CASTVGQNTEAFF
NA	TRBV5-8	CASRFPTQPQHF
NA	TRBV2	CASTLKGGDTEAFF
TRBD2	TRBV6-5	CASGQLRGVGWEQYF
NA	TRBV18	CASSPRQNTEAFF
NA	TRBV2	CASYSTAEQYF
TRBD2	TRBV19	CASSTRLAGVADTQYF
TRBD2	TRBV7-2	CASSLLTGGTGELFF
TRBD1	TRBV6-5	CASSYEGQGYNEQFF
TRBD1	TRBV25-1	CASSLQGSYNEQFF
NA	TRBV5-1	CASSLDSLGNYGYTF
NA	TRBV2	CASSDAGRGGDTEAFF
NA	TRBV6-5	CASGPPGATNEKLFF
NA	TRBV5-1	CASGTGTKNTEAFF
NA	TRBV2	CASTLNTGELFF
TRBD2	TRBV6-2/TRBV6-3	CASSAGTSYYEQYF
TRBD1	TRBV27	CASSRRQGLADGYTF
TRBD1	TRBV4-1	CASSHGQGRVGSPLHF
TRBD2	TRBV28	CASSGRAGYYEQYF